The entry that follows covers one T cell receptor (beta chain) sequence. J gave up 0 bases and V 0 bases, and 7 bases lay outside the gene matches. From germline, CDR1 is KGHDR and CDR2 SFDVKD. The CDR3 has 18 residues. This specimen belongs to a study of control samples from healthy donors and cancer patients. Measured with immunoSEQ multiplex PCR; TCRdb has only the in-frame clones, and not every one. The data contain 75,000 to 100,000 clones, around 90% of them singletons. V and J are TRBV24-1 and TRBJ2-7; 10 nucleotides agree with TRBD2. The material sequenced was blood. The clonotype originates from a man aged 25 to 40 in good health. CDR3 residues: CATSDLVRSSGSSYEQYF. CDR3 bases: TGTGCCACCAGTGATTTGGTACGATCTAGCGGGAGCTCCTACGAGCAGTACTTC.